This record looks at one T cell receptor beta chain sequence and its context. The antigen remains undetermined. The CDR3 has 13 residues. Trimming left V 6 bases short and J 5 bases short, with 13 bases between. The germline V gene encodes CDR1 MNHNY and CDR2 SVGAGI (reference sequence). Some clones are missing from TCRdb's copy, which holds only in-frame ones; the method was immunoSEQ multiplex PCR. Of 89,000 or so clones detected, 75% to 90% appear once; the ten largest clones hold around 17%. The data belong to a study of T cell responses to AZD1222 COVID-19 vaccine. Study conclusions and caveats: After the peak T cell response, and only then, were repertoires sampled. White British people made up most donors, females outnumbered males, and clonal diversity was possibly underestimated. Nearly half of unique spike-specific TCRs reportedly avoided B.1.351 and B.1.1.7 mutated regions.

Source: peripheral blood, taken on day 0 of AZD1222 vaccination. This TCR was recovered from an adult in good health. J is TRBJ2-5 and V is TRBV6-6; maybe TRBD2 (5 bases). CDR3 protein: CASSSGSTETQYF. In DNA, the CDR3 is TGTGCCAGCAGCTCGGGGTCGACGGAGACCCAGTACTTC.